The present T cell receptor beta chain was sequenced within a study of immune evolution from preneoplasia to lung adenocarcinoma. Some clones are missing from TCRdb's copy, which holds only in-frame ones; the method was immunoSEQ multiplex PCR. The data show around 5,000 clones, less than 80% seen once. This clone appeared a single time. Material: FFPE normal lung tissue adjacent to the tumor. This sequence originates from a person between 45 and 75 years old with lung adenocarcinoma.

CDR3 sequence reads: CASGQGAADTQYF. CDR3 coding DNA: TGTGCCAGCGGACAGGGGGCCGCAGATACGCAGTATTTT. The chain links TRBV9 to TRBJ2-3; 11 bases map to TRBD1. CDR3 length equals 13 residues. Germline CDR1 SGDLS, CDR2 YYNGEE. V was pared by 7 bases and J by 4 bases, with 2 bases of the junction left unmatched. The full variable domain, in which reference TRBV9 and TRBJ2-3 provide the parts outside the CDR3, is DSGVTQTPKHLITATGQRVTLRCSPRSGDLSVYWYQQSLDQGLQFLIQYYNGEERAKGNILERFSAQQFPDLHSELNLSSLELGDSALYFCASGQGAADTQYFGPGTRLTVL.